This T cell receptor beta chain was retrieved from a study of human T cells and chemical hapten exposure. The overall study: Each week of the roughly 26-week study, patients had diphenylcyclopropenone applied to the scalp. Study observations and caveats: Once DPC sensitization occurred, TCRs above 1 in 1000 frequency showed no change.

In the study's own analysis: From around 25,000 to 690,000 TCRs were found per sample, with a median of 95,638. TCRdb re-analysed the RACE reads in MiXCR, keeping a single row per CDR3 protein. TCRdb, not the authors, supplied the V and J calls. The sample carries 95,000 to 150,000 distinct CDR3 sequences, roughly 12% recorded once. Concerning this clonotype itself: Its antigen remains unknown.

The V and J ends lost 1 base and 3 bases respectively, with 7 bases between them. The CDR3 runs 14 residues. In germline, CDR1 is SEHNR, CDR2 FQNEAQ (reference sequence). Sample time point: pre-sensitization, week 0. Stated treatment: therapeutic diphenylcyclopropenone sensitization with weekly scalp DPC. Phlebotomy was performed prior to application of every patch test. The sequence was obtained from a woman in her late teens or twenties with alopecia areata. Some clones in this sample may be carry-over from other donors' samples. The J gene is TRBJ1-5, the V gene TRBV7-9; possible D gene TRBD1, 5 bases. Sequences were derived from whole blood, sampled in connection with sensitization to the hapten diphenylcyclopropenone (DPC). The CDR3 nucleotides are TGTGCCAGCAGCTTAGAGGGGATCAATCAGCCCCAGCATTTT. As protein: CASSLEGINQPQHF.